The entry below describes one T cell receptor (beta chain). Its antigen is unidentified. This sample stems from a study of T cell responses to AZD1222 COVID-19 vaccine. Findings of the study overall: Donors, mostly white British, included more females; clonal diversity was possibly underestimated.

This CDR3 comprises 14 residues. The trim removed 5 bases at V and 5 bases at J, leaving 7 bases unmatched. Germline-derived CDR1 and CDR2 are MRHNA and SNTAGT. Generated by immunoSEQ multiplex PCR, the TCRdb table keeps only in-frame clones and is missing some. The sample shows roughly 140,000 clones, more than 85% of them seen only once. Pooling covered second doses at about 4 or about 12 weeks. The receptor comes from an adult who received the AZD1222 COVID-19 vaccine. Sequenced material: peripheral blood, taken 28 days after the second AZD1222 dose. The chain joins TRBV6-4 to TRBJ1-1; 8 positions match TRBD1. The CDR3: CASSLDREGTEAFF. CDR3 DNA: TGTGCCAGCAGTTTGGACAGGGAAGGTACTGAAGCTTTCTTT.